In its sample, the clone carrying this T cell receptor (beta chain) was seen a few times. TCRdb's copy holds only in-frame clones and misses some; the assay was immunoSEQ multiplex PCR. Here the sample spans about 260,000 clones, 82% being singletons. This record belongs to a study of blood T cell repertoires in COVID-19. Study information: The analysed material was cDNA or gDNA that came from T cells, B-cell-depleted T cells, or PBMCs.

Sequencing was done on a sample of peripheral blood. The receptor's source is a woman at least 80 years old with acute or convalescent COVID-19.

The CDR3 loop reads CASSLVSGNTEAFF. The CDR3 coding sequence is TGTGCCAGCAGCTTAGTGTCAGGGAACACTGAAGCTTTCTTT. The J gene is TRBJ1-1, the V gene TRBV7-2, with no clear D. Germline loops: CDR1 SGHTA, CDR2 FQGNSA. V was shortened by 1 base and J by 1 base, with 7 bases between the two germline ends. The CDR3 runs to 14 residues.